The rows below give T cell receptor beta chains drawn from one sample of a study of identical twins. In TCRdb, the 5' RACE reads were re-called with MiXCR into one record per CDR3 protein. The profile shows around 1.7 million distinct CDR3 sequences, under 35% of them singletons. Source material: cord blood. Source of these receptors: a newborn girl in good health. CDR3s include the opening cysteine and the closing phenylalanine or tryptophan. D genes are given only for firm matches. The size entry is marked missing in some rows and otherwise reads once, few, many or a size class.

TRBJ2-5 | NA | TRBD2 | TRBV4-2 | TGTGCCAGCAGCCAAGGGACTAGCCCCGTTCAAGAGACCCAGTACTTC | CASSQGTSPVQETQYF
TRBJ2-7 | NA | NA | TRBV20-1 | TGCAGTGCCAGTCTTCCGGGACTAGGGGGCAATGAGCAGTACTTC | CSASLPGLGGNEQYF
TRBJ1-2 | NA | NA | TRBV5-1 | TGCGCCAGCAGCTTGAAAGTTAGGGGACCAACTAACTATGGCTACACCTTC | CASSLKVRGPTNYGYTF
TRBJ2-2 | few | NA | TRBV14 | TGTGCCAGCAGCCAAGGCCTCACCGGGGAGCTGTTTTTT | CASSQGLTGELFF
TRBJ2-1 | few | TRBD2 | TRBV28 | TGTGCCAGCCGGAGCGGGAGGTTAATTAGGAATGAGCAGTTCTTC | CASRSGRLIRNEQFF
TRBJ1-1 | few | NA | TRBV12-3/TRBV12-4 | TGTGCCAGCAGTACCACACCGGGCAGATTAGTGACTGAAGCTTTCTTT | CASSTTPGRLVTEAFF
TRBJ2-7 | NA | TRBD2 | TRBV4-1 | TGCGCCAGCAGCCAAGGGCACGGGAGGGCACATTCCTACGAGCAGTACTTC | CASSQGHGRAHSYEQYF
TRBJ2-1 | NA | TRBD2 | TRBV12-3/TRBV12-4 | TGTGCCAGCAGTGGCCCTGAAGGACTAGCGGTGTTCTACAATGAGCAGTTCTTC | CASSGPEGLAVFYNEQFF
TRBJ2-1 | few | NA | TRBV20-1 | TGCAGTGCTAGAGATATAGGCACTAACTCCTACAATGAGCAGTTCTTC | CSARDIGTNSYNEQFF
TRBJ1-3 | few | TRBD1 | TRBV5-1 | TGCGCCAGCAGCTTGGGTGACAGGGTACCTGGAAACACCATATATTTT | CASSLGDRVPGNTIYF
TRBJ2-7 | many | TRBD1 | TRBV27 | TGTGCCAGCAGTTTATCCCAGCAGGGGGCGAACTACGAGCAGTACTTC | CASSLSQQGANYEQYF
TRBJ1-5 | NA | NA | TRBV5-1 | TGCGCCAGCACCGAGGGACGCCCCGGGGGAAATCAGCCCCAGCATTTT | CASTEGRPGGNQPQHF
TRBJ2-1 | few | TRBD2 | TRBV29-1 | TGCAGCGTTCGGAATCTAGCGGGGGGTGCTGAGCAGTTCTTC | CSVRNLAGGAEQFF
TRBJ2-5 | NA | NA | TRBV5-1 | TGCGCCAGCAGCTTGGAGGGTGGGGTAGCCGATGAGCAGTACTTC | CASSLEGGVADEQYF
TRBJ1-5 | few | NA | TRBV6-6 | TGTGCCAGCAGTTACGCCCCAGAGGATCAGCCCCAGCATTTT | CASSYAPEDQPQHF
TRBJ2-1 | NA | NA | TRBV7-2 | TGTGCCAGCAGCTTAAACAGAGGGGACAATGAGCAGTTCTTC | CASSLNRGDNEQFF
TRBJ2-3 | NA | NA | TRBV25-1 | TGTGCCAGCAGTCCTCGATGGAACGCAGGTACGCAGTATTTT | CASSPRWNAGTQYF